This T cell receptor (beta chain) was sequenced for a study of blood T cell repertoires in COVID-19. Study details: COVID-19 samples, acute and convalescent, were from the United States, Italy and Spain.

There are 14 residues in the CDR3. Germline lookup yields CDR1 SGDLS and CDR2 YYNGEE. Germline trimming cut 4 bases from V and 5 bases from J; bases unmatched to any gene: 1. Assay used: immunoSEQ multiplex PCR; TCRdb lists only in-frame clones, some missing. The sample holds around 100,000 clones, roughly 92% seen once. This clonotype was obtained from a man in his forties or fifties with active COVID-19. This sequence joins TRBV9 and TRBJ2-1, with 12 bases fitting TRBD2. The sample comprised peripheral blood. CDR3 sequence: CASSRLAGDNEQFF. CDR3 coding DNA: TGTGCCAGCAGCCGACTAGCGGGGGACAATGAGCAGTTCTTC.